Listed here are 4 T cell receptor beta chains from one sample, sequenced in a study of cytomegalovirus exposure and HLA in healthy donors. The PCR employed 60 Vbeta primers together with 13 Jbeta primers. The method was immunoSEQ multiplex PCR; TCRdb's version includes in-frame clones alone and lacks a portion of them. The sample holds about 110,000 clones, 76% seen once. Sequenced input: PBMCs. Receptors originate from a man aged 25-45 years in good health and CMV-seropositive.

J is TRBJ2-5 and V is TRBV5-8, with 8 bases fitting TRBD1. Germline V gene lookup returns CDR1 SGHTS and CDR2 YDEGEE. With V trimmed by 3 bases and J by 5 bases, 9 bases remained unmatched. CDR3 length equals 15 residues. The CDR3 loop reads CASSWGRGLRETQYF. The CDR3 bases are TGTGCCAGCAGCTGGGGCAGGGGGCTTCGGGAGACCCAGTACTTC.

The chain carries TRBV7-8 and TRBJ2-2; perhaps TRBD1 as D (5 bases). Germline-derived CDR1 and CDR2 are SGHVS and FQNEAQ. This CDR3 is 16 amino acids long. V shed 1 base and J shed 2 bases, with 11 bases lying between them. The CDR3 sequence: CASSLGPGPNTGELFF. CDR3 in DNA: TGTGCCAGCAGCTTAGGTCCAGGGCCCAACACCGGGGAGCTGTTTTTT.

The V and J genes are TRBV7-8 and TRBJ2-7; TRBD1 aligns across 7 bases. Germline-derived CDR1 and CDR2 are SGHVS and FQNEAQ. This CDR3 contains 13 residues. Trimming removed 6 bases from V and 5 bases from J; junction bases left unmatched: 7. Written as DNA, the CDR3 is TGTGCCAGCAGTCCTCAGGGGGTCCACGAGCAGTACTTC. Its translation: CASSPQGVHEQYF. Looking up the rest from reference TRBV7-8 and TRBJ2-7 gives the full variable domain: GAGVSQSPRYKVAKRGQDVALRCDPISGHVSLFWYQQALGQGPEFLTYFQNEAQLDKSGLPSDRFFAERPEGSVSTLKIQRTQQEDSAVYLCASSPQGVHEQYFGPGTRLTVT.

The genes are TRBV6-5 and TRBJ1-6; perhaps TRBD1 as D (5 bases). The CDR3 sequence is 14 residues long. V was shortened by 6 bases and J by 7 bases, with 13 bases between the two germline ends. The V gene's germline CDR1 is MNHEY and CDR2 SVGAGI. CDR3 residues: CASRNGGRNSPLHF. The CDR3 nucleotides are TGTGCCAGCAGGAACGGGGGTCGAAATTCACCCCTCCACTTT.